The rows below give T cell receptor beta chains drawn from one sample of a study of shared clonotypes between healthy human individuals. Here immunoSEQ multiplex PCR was the method, and the copy in TCRdb shows in-frame clones only, minus some. This repertoire shows 2.3 million or so clones, roughly 93% found once; its top ten account for 0.39%. Source material: naive CD4+ T cells from PBMCs. These receptors originate from a man younger than 30 in good health. Some clones in this sample may be carry-over from other donors' samples. Both conserved end residues are trimmed from each CDR3. Size is stated for part of the rows, as once, few or many counts, or as a class when the clone is expanded.

V gene,clone size,J gene,CDR3 protein
TRBV30,-,TRBJ2-7,AWSVEISWAGKYEQY
TRBV11-1,-,TRBJ2-7,ASSLAGSGIVYEQY
TRBV6-1,-,TRBJ2-7,ASSPGQFYEQY
TRBV5-4,-,TRBJ1-2,ASSGLNPYGYT
TRBV19,-,TRBJ2-5,ASSIGYRETQY
TRBV6-1,-,TRBJ2-7,ASSESSGLAAYEQY
TRBV2,-,TRBJ2-2,ASSVRGFANTGELF
TRBV10-3,-,TRBJ1-2,AITHGQGGYT
TRBV7-3,-,TRBJ2-5,ASSLAGVGETQY
TRBV27,once,TRBJ1-5,ASSLDSVRQPQH
TRBV15,-,TRBJ1-4,ATSRDRRGLNEKLF
TRBV30,-,TRBJ1-5,AWRGTGSNQPQH
TRBV19,-,TRBJ2-7,ASSIGAPQEQY
TRBV13,-,TRBJ1-5,ASSNTRDGDRPQH
TRBV19,-,TRBJ1-4,ASSIDRSVWELF
TRBV5-1,-,TRBJ2-3,ASSLDLAGESDTQY
TRBV5-1,-,TRBJ1-1,ASSESVGANTEAF
TRBV7-2,-,TRBJ2-3,ASSTGQGALDTQY
TRBV6-1,-,TRBJ2-2,ASLWTGRSGELF
TRBV7-9,-,TRBJ1-5,ASSSRTANQPQH
TRBV28,few,TRBJ1-1,ASSNPPNTEAF
TRBV19,once,TRBJ1-5,ASSMLQGASNQPQH
TRBV28,once,TRBJ2-1,ASLDSGRSLNEQF
TRBV5-1,-,TRBJ2-1,ASSPWWDRPSGRTYNEQF
TRBV5-1,-,TRBJ1-1,ASSGRSNRDLRRGNTEAF
TRBV5-4,-,TRBJ1-6,ASSSPPGDSPLH
TRBV9,-,TRBJ1-5,ASSGVGNQPQH
TRBV4-1,-,TRBJ2-7,ASSQPWGDTYEQY
TRBV4-2,-,TRBJ2-1,ASSHEDRANEQF
TRBV6-1,-,TRBJ2-1,ASGGLASGNEQF
TRBV28,-,TRBJ2-2,ASSSTGELF
TRBV5-8,-,TRBJ2-5,ASSLGHRQETQY
TRBV5-6,-,TRBJ2-7,ASALGRPYEQY
TRBV2,-,TRBJ2-5,ASSEEQGKSETQY
TRBV9,-,TRBJ2-3,ASSNTPGTHTDTQY
TRBV9,-,TRBJ2-2,ASSERGVGELF
TRBV27,-,TRBJ2-2,ASSFYREGTGELF
TRBV28,-,TRBJ1-2,ASSLIDREYYGYT
TRBV28,-,TRBJ2-7,ASSLPYSDSYEQY
TRBV6-1,-,TRBJ2-5,ASNPGREETQY
TRBV30,-,TRBJ2-1,AWSVRLIENEQF
TRBV4-3,-,TRBJ2-7,ASSRILPGEQY
TRBV27,-,TRBJ2-5,ASSPTWQNQETQY
TRBV11-3,-,TRBJ2-1,ASSPQGAVHNEQF
TRBV25-1,-,TRBJ2-1,ASSGRQGAYNEQF